This T cell receptor beta chain derives from a study of cytomegalovirus exposure and HLA in healthy donors (dated by TCRdb to 2016 to 2017). Context from the whole study: According to an earlier analysis of 550 to 700 of the donors, 150 million to 200 million T cells yielded roughly 100 million unique TCR beta sequences and 276 Gb of sequence data. Roughly 320 gigabases of sequencing data and 70 million to 95 million unique TCR sequences made up an early release that covered 500 to 650 HLA-typed donors. Among the roughly 400 genotyped donors, about 85% belonged to the genetic ancestry cluster associated with self-reported Caucasian donors. The aim of the study was to test whether cataloging public T cell receptors could identify signatures of past pathogen exposure. The T cell repertoires of 670 or so subjects were profiled by immunosequencing and related to cytomegalovirus serostatus. Along with the approximately 650-subject first cohort, a separate validation cohort of 120 different subjects was used. To predict cytomegalovirus infection status, the study combined high-throughput TCR immunosequencing, statistical association of individual TCRs with disease status, and machine learning. In a later analysis, previously published TCR beta repertoires from 666 donors were re-analyzed and high-resolution HLA genotyping was added so that TCR occurrence patterns could be studied. Rather than drawing on any new phenotypic data, the later analysis identified candidate immune exposures from TCR beta sequences and the way those sequences occurred across donors. An earlier analysis of 450 to 750 of the donors used high-throughput TCR beta sequencing to judge whether each TCR beta V gene segment behaved as functional or pseudogenic. Alongside the repertoire data, information on donor age, sex, ethnicity and CMV serostatus was compiled. In a later genetic analysis, genome-wide SNP genotypes for about 55% of the roughly 700 donors were used, and that subset was treated as a discovery cohort. All discovery cohort repertoires had been generated on a single sequencing platform. Both class I and class II loci were covered by HLA typing, at four-digit resolution. The number of typed donors differed by locus: about 620-630 for A, B, C, DRB1 and DQB1; roughly 510 for DQA1; around 580 for DPA1; and around 470 for DPB1. Roughly five DR-DQ haplotypes were handled as single units for association and clustering, since linkage in the cohort was strong. On average, 235,054 unique TCR beta nucleotide sequences were sequenced per donor among 398 genotyped donors of the cohort, with roughly 19% of those sequences being non-productive. The investigation overall reported the following: In a later genetic analysis, fewer N-insertions in productive TCRs were reported among donors in an Asian-associated ancestry cluster than the approximately 670-donor mean. A further reported finding was that TCR beta sequences accurately predicted the HLA-A and HLA-B alleles for most subjects in the first cohort. Correlated functional status among segregating V segments might be attributable to linkage disequilibrium, but an unknown experimental factor could not be ruled out. A group of highly shared sequence variants was considered likely to be a technical artifact of the sequencing pipeline. HLA typing was unavailable for some donors at each locus, so association tests used only the typed subset. The authors suggested that the approach could potentially be generalized to other disease states and immunological phenotypes. In a later analysis, TCR association rates were found to vary across HLA loci, with the most associated TCRs seen for DRB1 alleles and the fewest for HLA-C alleles. According to a later analysis, parvovirus B19, influenza, CMV and Epstein-Barr virus appeared linked to several top co-occurrence clusters. A later analysis found that HLA-associated TCR beta chains were more clonally expanded and had lower generation probabilities than equally common non-associated chains. A later genetic analysis associated a missense DCLRE1C variant with V-gene and J-gene trimming of TCR beta chains, and an independent cohort replicated the association. In vitro tests confirmed that a few of the cytomegalovirus-associated TCR beta chains recognize cytomegalovirus antigens. Broadly in line with IMGT annotations, most TCR beta V segments showed up in productive rearrangements about 87% or about 30% of the time in an earlier analysis of around 550 of the donors. Across donors, most TCR sequences were observed very rarely, whereas some public TCRs were present in many individuals. Some IMGT-functional V segments, including TRBV6-2 and TRBV6-3, could not be told apart with the 87-base-pair reads, so those segments were excluded. Sequencing depth was assumed to be roughly uniform across donors in the presence/absence analyses, though that assumption may not hold. Strong co-occurrence of HLA alleles, especially DR and DQ, made assigning TCR associations to individual alleles difficult. A later analysis associated about 17,000 TCR beta sequences with specific HLA alleles at a false discovery rate of 0.05. In the study, about 150 TCR beta chains were listed as associated with cytomegalovirus. The classifier was reported to diagnose cytomegalovirus status with high specificity and sensitivity in both the original cohort and the validation cohort. The earlier analysis of around 600 of the donors excluded some 15 rarely observed V segments, including chromosome 9 orphons, because counts were too low. In a later analysis, most CMV-associated TCR beta chains were found to appear HLA-restricted, with HLA associations seemingly driven largely by CMV exposure. The cohort was sequenced for TCR beta chains only, and without alpha or paired-chain data the features that could be detected were limited. The only immune exposure information available for the cohort was CMV serostatus.

The table lists this clone with a few counts. The antigen this receptor binds is unknown. No much larger clone is present one base from it, and per-base qualities are unavailable. The CDR1 and CDR2 encoded by the germline V gene are SGHVS and FNYEAQ. V is shortened by 0 bases, J by 1 base, and the region joining them spans 6 bases. The CDR3 holds 14 amino acids from the cysteine to the phenylalanine. Only the CDR3 DNA stays, 42 bases, in frame from base 1. The cohort consisted of more than 650 healthy bone marrow donors. Cohort members were all nominally healthy when sampled, although unrecorded immune exposures were likely present. The donor was CMV seronegative and was included in the group of several hundred seronegative cohort members. Each donor provided a peripheral blood sample, and peripheral blood mononuclear cells were used for TCR beta sequencing. The Qiagen DNeasy Blood Extraction Kit was used to extract genomic DNA from the blood cell samples.

Libraries came from the immunoSEQ multiplex PCR assay. A mixture of 60 forward primers for TCR Vbeta segments and 13 reverse primers for TCR Jbeta segments was used in the multiplex PCR. A multiplex PCR assay on genomic DNA amplified the CDR3 region of rearranged TCR beta genes. The Illumina HiSeq System was used to sequence the amplified TCR beta libraries as 87-base-pair reads. The study's processing was this. Across the 640 or so repertoires, a later analysis counted roughly 84 million unique TCR beta chains, about 10 million of which were shared by at least two donors. Raw reads were error-corrected and collapsed into unique sequences by a nearest-neighbor algorithm in which closely related sequences were merged to remove PCR and sequencing errors. V, D and J gene segments were assigned by aligning CDR3 sequences to IMGT reference sequences. For a sequence to be retained, a match of at least six nucleotides to both a V gene segment and a J gene segment was required. Rearrangements were classified as productive when the CDR3 lacked stop codons and remained in frame with V and J, and all other rearrangements were classified as non-productive. CDR3 was defined by IMGT convention, running from the second conserved V-encoded cysteine to the conserved J-encoded phenylalanine. The earlier analysis of fewer than 700 of the donors excluded sequences that lacked an unambiguous match to a single V gene segment. An earlier analysis of around 600 of the donors classified V segments as functional when productive rearrangements were above 56.7% and as segregating when the standard deviation between donors was above 5%. To diagnose cytomegalovirus status from the catalog of TCR beta chain sequences, a statistical classification framework was built. In a later analysis, TCR nucleotide sequences were compared against IMGT/GENE-DB human TR gene sequences so that V and J genes could be assigned. Using the TCRdist pipeline, a later analysis assigned CDR3 sequences along with most-parsimonious VDJ recombination scenarios. A later analysis defined each TCR beta chain by its CDR3 amino acid sequence plus V-gene family, and excluded reads lacking a unique V-gene family. A later analysis removed 550 to 700 highly shared, low-generation-probability nucleotide sequences to deal with suspected cross-contamination and a sequencing artifact. For each public chain, a later analysis derived a clonal expansion index from normalized ranks of inferred template counts within each repertoire. A later analysis computed generation probabilities with a VDJ recombination model fitted to out-of-frame rearrangements, and checked the results against IGoR. In a later analysis, hypergeometric tests were used to score TCR-TCR, TCR-HLA and TCR-CMV co-occurrence, with a repertoire-size bias correction applied to TCR pairs. A later analysis estimated false discovery rates by permuting HLA or CMV assignments 20 times. In a later analysis, co-occurring TCRs were grouped using DBSCAN, with TCRdist sequence similarity added in when clustering inside HLA-allele-positive subsets. Co-occurrence clustering excluded repertoires with fewer than 30,000 or more than 120,000 public chains, plus five with anomalous nucleotide sharing. Sourced from immuneACCESS, this table was stored by TCRdb with only in-frame sequences that have V and J called. A share of the clones is absent; for the studies checked, an unresolved V gene accounts for under half, and the remainder has no known explanation. V, J and clone size are those of that table, while D and trimming were read from the DNA. The sample table lists over 200,000 clones, nearly 80% of them with a count of one. The leading ten clones occupy around 1.9% of the sample.

This TCR was recovered from a male donor in good health and CMV-seronegative. The chain links TRBV7-6 with TRBJ1-1, with no D gene named confidently. The specimen was PBMCs. In nucleotides, the sequence is TGTGCCAGCAGCTTAGCTGAGAAGAACACTGAAGCTTTCTTT. It codes for CASSLAEKNTEAFF.